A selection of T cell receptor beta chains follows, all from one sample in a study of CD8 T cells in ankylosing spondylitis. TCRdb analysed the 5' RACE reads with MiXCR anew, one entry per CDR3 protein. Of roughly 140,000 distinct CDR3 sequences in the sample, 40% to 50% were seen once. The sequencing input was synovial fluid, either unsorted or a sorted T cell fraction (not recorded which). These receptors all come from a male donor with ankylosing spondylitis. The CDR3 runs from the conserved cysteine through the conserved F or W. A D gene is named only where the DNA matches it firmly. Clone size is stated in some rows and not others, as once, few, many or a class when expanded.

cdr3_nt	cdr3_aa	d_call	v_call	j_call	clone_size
TGTGCCAGCAGCTTAGGTAGCGGGTACTTGGCCAAAAACATTCAGTACTTC	CASSLGSGYLAKNIQYF	TRBD2	TRBV5-5	TRBJ2-4	few
TGTGCCAGCAGCCAGGGTCCACTTCCCCATGAAGCTTTCTTT	CASSQGPLPHEAFF	NA	TRBV3-1	TRBJ1-1	once
TGTGCCAGCAGCTTAGCGAGGTCAGGGGGACCCCACAATGAGCAGTTCTTC	CASSLARSGGPHNEQFF	TRBD1	TRBV7-9	TRBJ2-1	NA
TGTGCCAGCTGGGCTGGGGGCAATCAGCCCCAGCATTTT	CASWAGGNQPQHF	NA	TRBV6-1	TRBJ1-5	once
TGCAGTGCCACCGGGACTAGCAACACCGGGGAGCTGTTTTTT	CSATGTSNTGELFF	TRBD2	TRBV20-1	TRBJ2-2	NA
TGTGCCAGCAGTGAAGACCCGGACAGGGTAGGCGAGCAGTACTTC	CASSEDPDRVGEQYF	TRBD1	TRBV6-1	TRBJ2-7	few
TGTGCCAGCAGTGTGGGGACAGGGGGCTTCGAGCAGTACTTC	CASSVGTGGFEQYF	TRBD1	TRBV2	TRBJ2-7	NA
TGTGCCAGCAGCGTAGAGGCGGGACAGGGGTCCTACGAGCAGTACTTC	CASSVEAGQGSYEQYF	TRBD1	TRBV9	TRBJ2-7	NA
TGTGCCACCAGCAGTCTACAGGGGAGGGACACCGGGGAGCTGTTTTTT	CATSSLQGRDTGELFF	NA	TRBV15	TRBJ2-2	NA
TGTGCCAGCAGTTTACGGGTGTACCAAGAGACCCAGTACTTC	CASSLRVYQETQYF	NA	TRBV12-3/TRBV12-4	TRBJ2-5	NA
TGTGCCAGCAGCAAGACTAGTACAGATACGCAGTATTTT	CASSKTSTDTQYF	NA	TRBV6-4	TRBJ2-3	few
TGCGCCAGCAGCTTTGGAAAAATCGGAACTGAGCAGTTCTTC	CASSFGKIGTEQFF	NA	TRBV5-1	TRBJ2-1	few
TGTGCCAGCAGCTGGGGACAGGGCGGCCAGCCCCAGCATTTT	CASSWGQGGQPQHF	TRBD1	TRBV5-6	TRBJ1-5	few
TGTGCCAGCAGCTTAGCGTTTAGAGGGTACTCTGTTTACGAGCAGTACTTC	CASSLAFRGYSVYEQYF	NA	TRBV7-8	TRBJ2-7	NA
TGCGCCAGCAGCCAAGTAGTAATGGGGACAGGACCTACATTATTTAAAAACATTCAGTACTTC	CASSQVVMGTGPTLFKNIQYF	TRBD1	TRBV4-1	TRBJ2-4	NA
TGTGCCAGCAGCTTATCCTGGGGCCAACCCGACTCTGGAAACACCATATATTTT	CASSLSWGQPDSGNTIYF	NA	TRBV7-6	TRBJ1-3	many
TGTGCCAGCAGTGAAGACAGGGGGAAACGAGATACGCAGTATTTT	CASSEDRGKRDTQYF	TRBD1	TRBV2	TRBJ2-3	few
TGTGCCAGCAGCTCCCTTACACAGGGTGACTATGGCTACACCTTC	CASSSLTQGDYGYTF	NA	TRBV5-4	TRBJ1-2	few
TGTGCCAGCAGCATACTAGCGGGAGCTGCAGATACGCAGTATTTT	CASSILAGAADTQYF	TRBD2	TRBV12-3/TRBV12-4	TRBJ2-3	NA
TGTGCCAGCAGCAACAACAGGGTCCACGAGCAGTACTTC	CASSNNRVHEQYF	NA	TRBV7-8	TRBJ2-7	NA
TGTGCCAGCAGCTTTATTGAAGGGGATTCAAACTATGGCTACACCTTC	CASSFIEGDSNYGYTF	NA	TRBV7-9	TRBJ1-2	few
TGTGCCAGCAGCTGGGGGTCGGGACTCCATAATGAGCAGTTCTTC	CASSWGSGLHNEQFF	NA	TRBV7-9	TRBJ2-1	many
TGTGCCAGCAGCTTACATACACTATTCCTCCAAGAGACCCAGTACTTC	CASSLHTLFLQETQYF	NA	TRBV7-8	TRBJ2-5	NA
TGTGCCATCAGGACAGGGCCAGGGTACAATGAGCAGTTCTTC	CAIRTGPGYNEQFF	TRBD1	TRBV7-9	TRBJ2-1	many
TGCAGCGTTGAACGTGTATGGGAGCAGTTCTTC	CSVERVWEQFF	NA	TRBV29-1	TRBJ2-1	NA
TGTGCCAGCAGTGAAGACGGGTGGGCGGATTCCGGGGAGCTGTTTTTT	CASSEDGWADSGELFF	NA	TRBV2	TRBJ2-2	NA
TGCGCCAGCACAGGGGGTCTTGAGAACACTGAAGCTTTCTTT	CASTGGLENTEAFF	TRBD1	TRBV5-1	TRBJ1-1	few